A selection of T cell receptor beta chains follows, all from one sample in a study of blood T cell repertoires in COVID-19. Assay used: immunoSEQ multiplex PCR; TCRdb lists only in-frame clones, some missing. The sample lists fewer than 450,000 clones, about 88% occurring once. Sequenced input: PBMCs or T cells enriched from blood (not recorded which). The origin of the receptors is a woman aged 18-29 years who had recovered from COVID-19. CDR3s include the opening cysteine and the closing phenylalanine or tryptophan. The order of the fields is V gene, clone size, D gene, J gene, CDR3 DNA, CDR3 protein. The D gene is left open where the match is weak. Only part of the rows carry a size: once, few, many, or a class if the clone is expanded.

TRBV18	NA	NA	TRBJ2-7	TGTGCCAGCTCACAGGGACTGGGGACCTTAGAGCAGTACTTC	CASSQGLGTLEQYF
TRBV6-2/TRBV6-3	NA	NA	TRBJ1-1	TGTGCCAGCAGTTACTCCCTGGGGGCGGGAGGAGGTATGAACACTGAAGCTTTCTTT	CASSYSLGAGGGMNTEAFF
TRBV6-1	few	NA	TRBJ1-6	TGTGCCAGCAGTGATAGGCCGGGGAATAATTCACCCCTCCACTTT	CASSDRPGNNSPLHF
TRBV6-5	NA	NA	TRBJ2-3	TGTGCCAGCAGCCTACGAGGGGATACGCAGTATTTT	CASSLRGDTQYF
TRBV27	NA	TRBD1	TRBJ1-6	TGTGCCAGCAGTTCCCCTCCGGGACAGCTACGGTCCTATAATTCACCCCTCCACTTT	CASSSPPGQLRSYNSPLHF
TRBV10-3	NA	NA	TRBJ1-5	TGTGCCATCAGTTTTTCGGACACAAAAAATCAGCCCCAGCATTTT	CAISFSDTKNQPQHF
TRBV3-1/TRBV3-2	NA	NA	TRBJ1-6	TGTGCCAGCAGTCCCCGGGGGTTTAATTCACCCCTCCACTTT	CASSPRGFNSPLHF
TRBV2	NA	TRBD1	TRBJ1-5	TGTGCCAGCAGTCACCGGACAGGGGGGACGGGTAATCAGCCCCAGCATTTT	CASSHRTGGTGNQPQHF
TRBV7-3	NA	NA	TRBJ2-5	TGTGCCAGCAGCCGAGAAGGAGGGGAGACCCAGTACTTC	CASSREGGETQYF
TRBV18	NA	NA	TRBJ1-1	TGTGCCAGCTCACCTACTAGGCAGGAGAACACTGAAGCTTTCTTT	CASSPTRQENTEAFF
TRBV4-3	NA	NA	TRBJ1-1	TGCGCCAGCAGCCGAAAAACTCCACTGAACACTGAAGCTTTCTTT	CASSRKTPLNTEAFF
TRBV5-1	NA	TRBD1	TRBJ2-7	TGCGCCAGCAGCATAACCGGGACAGGTTCCTACGAGCAGTACTTC	CASSITGTGSYEQYF
TRBV7-3	once	TRBD1	TRBJ2-1	TGTGCCAGCAGCCTGGGGGACAGGGAAAATGAGCAGTTCTTC	CASSLGDRENEQFF
TRBV3-1/TRBV3-2	NA	TRBD2	TRBJ2-1	TGTGCCAGCAGCCAAGTTGCTCGCGGACTAGCGTACAATGAGCAGTTCTTC	CASSQVARGLAYNEQFF
TRBV4-1	NA	TRBD1	TRBJ2-7	TGCGCCAGCAGCCAAGATGGGGACAGGGACTACGAGCAGTACTTC	CASSQDGDRDYEQYF
TRBV6-5	few	NA	TRBJ1-6	TGTGCCAGCAGTTACGGCCAGGATAATTCACCCCTCCACTTT	CASSYGQDNSPLHF
TRBV2	NA	TRBD1	TRBJ1-5	TGTGCCAGCGGTGACAGGGTACGGGATCAGCCCCAGCATTTT	CASGDRVRDQPQHF
TRBV9	NA	TRBD2	TRBJ2-5	TGTGCCAGCAGTGTTACCGACTTCACAGCGCCGGGGGGGACCCAGTACTTC	CASSVTDFTAPGGTQYF
TRBV3-1/TRBV3-2	NA	TRBD1	TRBJ2-3	TGTGCCAGCAGTCACTGGACAGGGCGACCAGATACGCAGTATTTT	CASSHWTGRPDTQYF
TRBV9	NA	NA	TRBJ2-6	TGTGCCAGCAGCCTCGGGACCAACGTCCTGACTTTC	CASSLGTNVLTF
TRBV19	NA	NA	TRBJ1-1	TGTGCCAGTAGTGTCACAGCGAACACTGAAGCTTTCTTT	CASSVTANTEAFF
TRBV6-5	NA	NA	TRBJ2-7	TGTGCCAGCAGCGCCCACGTTGAGGGAGAGCAGTACTTC	CASSAHVEGEQYF
TRBV5-1	NA	TRBD1	TRBJ2-2	TGCGCCAGCAGCTTGGAGTTTACTTTGGACAGGGACACCGGGGAGCTGTTTTTT	CASSLEFTLDRDTGELFF
TRBV3-1/TRBV3-2	NA	TRBD2	TRBJ2-1	TGTGCCAGCAGCCAAATCGCGGGGGGGCCGGGTGAGCAGTTCTTC	CASSQIAGGPGEQFF
TRBV7-3	once	NA	TRBJ1-5	TGTGCCAGCAGCTTAAAGGCCTTAGGGGCGCTATTCCCCTATGAATCGGAGCCCCAGCATTTT	CASSLKALGALFPYESEPQHF
TRBV7-9	NA	NA	TRBJ1-6	TGTGCCAGCAGCACACGTCGGGATAATTCACCCCTCCACTTT	CASSTRRDNSPLHF
TRBV5-1	few	NA	TRBJ2-2	TGCGCCAGCAGCTTGGCGAGTGCGAACACCGGGGAGCTGTTTTTT	CASSLASANTGELFF
TRBV6-1	few	TRBD2	TRBJ2-7	TGTGCCAGCAGTGACGGACTAGCGCAGTACTTC	CASSDGLAQYF
TRBV29-1	NA	NA	TRBJ1-2	TGCAGCGTTGAAGTTCCACCCTCTGGGGGCAACTATGGCTACACCTTC	CSVEVPPSGGNYGYTF
TRBV12-3/TRBV12-4	NA	NA	TRBJ2-1	TGTGCCAGCAGCCCCGGGGACAATGAGCAGTTCTTC	CASSPGDNEQFF
TRBV19	NA	NA	TRBJ1-2	TGTGCCAGTAGTCCCTCTCCCGCGGGAAATAACTATGGCTACACCTTC	CASSPSPAGNNYGYTF
TRBV5-1	NA	NA	TRBJ1-3	TGCGCCAGCAGCTTGGAGGCAGGGAACTCTGGAAACACCATATATTTT	CASSLEAGNSGNTIYF
TRBV28	NA	TRBD1	TRBJ1-5	TGTGCCAGCAGTACCGGACAGGGGGCTACTCAGCCCCAGCATTTT	CASSTGQGATQPQHF
TRBV2	NA	NA	TRBJ1-1	TGTGCCAGCAGTGAAAATGGGGGCGAAGCTTTCTTT	CASSENGGEAFF
TRBV7-2	NA	TRBD1	TRBJ2-1	TGTGCCAGCAGCTTATTACGGACAGGGGGATCCGATGAGCAGTTCTTC	CASSLLRTGGSDEQFF
TRBV3-1/TRBV3-2	NA	NA	TRBJ2-3	TGTGCCAGCAGCCAAGTGGAGGATACGCAGTATTTT	CASSQVEDTQYF
TRBV29-1	NA	NA	TRBJ1-2	TGCAGCGTTGCGGGGGGGGAATATGGCTACACCTTC	CSVAGGEYGYTF
TRBV2	NA	NA	TRBJ2-7	TGTGCCAGCAGTGAAAGTAACAGTGGCTACGAGCAGTACTTC	CASSESNSGYEQYF
TRBV6-5	NA	TRBD1	TRBJ2-7	TGTGCCAGCACCACGACAGGGCGCTCCTACGAGCAGTACTTC	CASTTTGRSYEQYF
TRBV29-1	NA	TRBD2	TRBJ2-1	TGCAGCGTCGTCCGCTTAGCGGGGGGGCTCTCCTACAATGAGCAGTTCTTC	CSVVRLAGGLSYNEQFF
TRBV2	NA	NA	TRBJ2-7	TGTGCCAGCAGTGAACCCCGACATATCCACGAGCAGTACTTC	CASSEPRHIHEQYF
TRBV5-1	NA	TRBD1	TRBJ2-7	TGCGCCAGCAGCCCGGACAGGGTTAGCCCCTACGAGCAGTACTTC	CASSPDRVSPYEQYF
TRBV7-3	NA	TRBD1	TRBJ1-6	TGTGCCAGCAGCCGAGGGACAGGGTATTCACCCCTCCACTTT	CASSRGTGYSPLHF